This T cell receptor (beta chain) comes out of a study of blood T cell repertoires in COVID-19. Libraries were prepared by immunoSEQ multiplex PCR; TCRdb keeps only in-frame clonotypes and omits some of them. The sample includes 250,000 to 300,000 clones, roughly 86% of them seen just once. Germline CDR1 and CDR2: MNHEY and SVGAGI. The CDR3 sequence is 14 residues long. Trimming took off 0 bases at V and 6 bases at J, with 11 bases between the two ends. The gene calls are TRBV6-5 and TRBJ1-2, with D perhaps TRBD1 (5 bases). The sample consisted of peripheral blood. This sequence originates from a woman in her twenties or thirties with COVID-19, enrolled during active disease. The CDR3 DNA reads TGTGCCAGCAGTTACTCGGCAGGGTACCATGGCTACACCTTC. This sequence encodes CASSYSAGYHGYTF.